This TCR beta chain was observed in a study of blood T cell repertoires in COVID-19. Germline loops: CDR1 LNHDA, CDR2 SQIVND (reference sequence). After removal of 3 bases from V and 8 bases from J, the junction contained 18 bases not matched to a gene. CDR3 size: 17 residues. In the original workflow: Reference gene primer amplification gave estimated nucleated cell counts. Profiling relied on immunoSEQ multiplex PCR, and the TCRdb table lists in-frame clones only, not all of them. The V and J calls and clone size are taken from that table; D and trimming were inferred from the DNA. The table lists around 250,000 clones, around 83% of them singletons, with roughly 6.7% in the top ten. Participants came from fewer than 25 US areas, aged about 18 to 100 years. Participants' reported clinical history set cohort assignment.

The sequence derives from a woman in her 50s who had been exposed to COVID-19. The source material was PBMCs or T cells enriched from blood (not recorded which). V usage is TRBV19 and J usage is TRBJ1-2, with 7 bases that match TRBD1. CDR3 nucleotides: TGTGCCAGTAGTATCCAGGGGGACTCGGGCCTCCGAGGGGGCTACACCTTC. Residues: CASSIQGDSGLRGGYTF.